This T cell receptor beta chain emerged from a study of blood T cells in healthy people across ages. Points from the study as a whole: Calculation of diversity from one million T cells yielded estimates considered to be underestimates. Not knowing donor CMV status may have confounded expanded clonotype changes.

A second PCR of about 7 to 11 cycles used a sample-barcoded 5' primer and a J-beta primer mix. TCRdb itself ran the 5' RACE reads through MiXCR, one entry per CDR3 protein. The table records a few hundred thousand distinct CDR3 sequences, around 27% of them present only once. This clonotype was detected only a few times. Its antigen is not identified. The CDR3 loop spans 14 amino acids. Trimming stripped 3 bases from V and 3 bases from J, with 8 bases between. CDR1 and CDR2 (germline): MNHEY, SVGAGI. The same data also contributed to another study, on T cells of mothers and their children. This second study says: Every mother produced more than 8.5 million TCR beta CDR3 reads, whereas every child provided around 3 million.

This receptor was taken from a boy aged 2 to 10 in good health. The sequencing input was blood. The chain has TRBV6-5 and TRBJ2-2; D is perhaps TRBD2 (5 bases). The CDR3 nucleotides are TGTGCCAGCAGTTATGGGGAGCACACCGGGGAGCTGTTTTTT. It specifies CASSYGEHTGELFF.